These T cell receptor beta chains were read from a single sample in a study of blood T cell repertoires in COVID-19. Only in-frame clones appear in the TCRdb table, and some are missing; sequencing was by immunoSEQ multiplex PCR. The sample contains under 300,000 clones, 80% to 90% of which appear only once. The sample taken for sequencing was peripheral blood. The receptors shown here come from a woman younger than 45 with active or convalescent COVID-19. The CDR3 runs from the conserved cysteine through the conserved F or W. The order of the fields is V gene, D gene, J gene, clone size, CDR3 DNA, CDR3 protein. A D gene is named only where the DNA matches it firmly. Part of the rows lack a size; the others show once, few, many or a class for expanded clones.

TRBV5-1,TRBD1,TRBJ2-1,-,TGCGCCAGCAGCCCCGGGACAGGGAAGGAGGAGCAGTTCTTC,CASSPGTGKEEQFF
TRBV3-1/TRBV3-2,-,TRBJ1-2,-,TGTGCCAGCAGCCAAGAGGGAGGCAGGGCCACCTATGGCTACACCTTC,CASSQEGGRATYGYTF
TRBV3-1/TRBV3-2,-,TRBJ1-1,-,TGTGCCAGCAGCCAACCTTTTGGGGGCGGCACTGAAGCTTTCTTT,CASSQPFGGGTEAFF
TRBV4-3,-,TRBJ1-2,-,TGCGCCAGCAGCCAAGGAGGTAATGGCTACACCTTC,CASSQGGNGYTF
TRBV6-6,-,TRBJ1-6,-,TGTGCCAGCAGTCCCCTTGGACCCACGGGGTATAATTCACCCCTCCACTTT,CASSPLGPTGYNSPLHF
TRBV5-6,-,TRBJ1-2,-,TGTGCCAGCAGCTTGGGGTGGGGAGAACAGGGAAATGGCTACACCTTC,CASSLGWGEQGNGYTF
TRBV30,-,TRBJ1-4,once,TGTGCCTCCCGTCCGAATGAAAAACTGTTTTTT,CASRPNEKLFF
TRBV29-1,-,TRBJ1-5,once,TGCAGCGTGAGAAGAGGCAGCAATCAGCCCCAGCATTTT,CSVRRGSNQPQHF
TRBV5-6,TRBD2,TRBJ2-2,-,TGTGCCAGCAGCTTGCCGGGGGGTGGCGGGGAGCTGTTTTTT,CASSLPGGGGELFF
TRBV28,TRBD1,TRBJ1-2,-,TGTGCCAGCCGACGGGGACAGATGTATGGCTACACCTTC,CASRRGQMYGYTF
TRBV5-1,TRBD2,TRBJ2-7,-,TGCGCCAGCAGATCGACGGGGGGTCCCCCTTACGAGCAGTACTTC,CASRSTGGPPYEQYF
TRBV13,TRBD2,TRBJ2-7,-,TGTGCCAGCAGCCTCAGTAATAGCGGGCGTTACGAGCAGTACTTC,CASSLSNSGRYEQYF
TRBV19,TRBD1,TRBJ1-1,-,TGTGCCAGTAGTTCACCCCCCGGACAGGTGAACACTGAAGCTTTCTTT,CASSSPPGQVNTEAFF
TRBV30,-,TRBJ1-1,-,TGTGCCTGGACCACGGGACATTCAAACACTGAAGCTTTCTTT,CAWTTGHSNTEAFF
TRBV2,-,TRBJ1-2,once,TGTGCCAGCAGTGGGGGCCGGTTAGGCTACACCTTC,CASSGGRLGYTF
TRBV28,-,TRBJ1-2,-,TGTGCCAGCAAACTCCCCGCTAACTATGGCTACACCTTC,CASKLPANYGYTF
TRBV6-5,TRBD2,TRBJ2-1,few,TGTGCCAGCAGTTACTCCAGCGGGAGCTCCTACAATGAGCAGTTCTTC,CASSYSSGSSYNEQFF
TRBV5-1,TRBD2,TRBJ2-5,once,TGCGCCAGCAGCATAACTAGCGGGGGGCCGGGGACCCAGTACTTC,CASSITSGGPGTQYF
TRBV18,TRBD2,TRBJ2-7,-,TGTGCCAGCTCACCGCCGACTAGCGGGGGGGCCTTGCAGTACTTC,CASSPPTSGGALQYF
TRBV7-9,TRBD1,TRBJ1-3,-,TGTGCCAGCAGCTTGACAGGGTACGGAAACACCATATATTTT,CASSLTGYGNTIYF
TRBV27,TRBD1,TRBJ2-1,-,TGTGCCAGCAGCCTGGACAGGGGAAATGAGCAGTTCTTC,CASSLDRGNEQFF
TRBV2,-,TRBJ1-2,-,TGTGCCAGTGAGGAGGGGAACTATGGCTACACCTTC,CASEEGNYGYTF
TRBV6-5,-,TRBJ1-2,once,TGTGCCAGCATCGAAGGGGCGGGGCGGAGTGGCTACACCTTC,CASIEGAGRSGYTF
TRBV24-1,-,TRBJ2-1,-,TGTGCCACCAGTTTAGGCCAGGGATACAATGAGCAGTTCTTC,CATSLGQGYNEQFF